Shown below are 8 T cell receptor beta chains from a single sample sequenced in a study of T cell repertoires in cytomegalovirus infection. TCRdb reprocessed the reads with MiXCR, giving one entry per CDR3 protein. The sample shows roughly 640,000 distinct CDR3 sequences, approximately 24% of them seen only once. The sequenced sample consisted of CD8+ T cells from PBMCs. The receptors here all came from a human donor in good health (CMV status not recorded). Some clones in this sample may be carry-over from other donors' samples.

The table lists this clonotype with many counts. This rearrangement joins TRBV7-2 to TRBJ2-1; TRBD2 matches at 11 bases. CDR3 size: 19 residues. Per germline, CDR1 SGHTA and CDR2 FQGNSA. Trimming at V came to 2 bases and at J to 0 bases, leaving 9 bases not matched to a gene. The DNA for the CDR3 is TGTGCCAGCAGCTTATTGTTGACTAGCGGGGCCAGCTCCTACAATGAGCAGTTCTTC. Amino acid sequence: CASSLLLTSGASSYNEQFF.

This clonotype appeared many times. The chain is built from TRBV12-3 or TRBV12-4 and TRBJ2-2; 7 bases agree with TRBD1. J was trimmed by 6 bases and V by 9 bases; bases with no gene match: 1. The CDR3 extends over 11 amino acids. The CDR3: CASTGAGELFF. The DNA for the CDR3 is TGTGCCAGTACAGGGGCCGGGGAGCTGTTTTTT.

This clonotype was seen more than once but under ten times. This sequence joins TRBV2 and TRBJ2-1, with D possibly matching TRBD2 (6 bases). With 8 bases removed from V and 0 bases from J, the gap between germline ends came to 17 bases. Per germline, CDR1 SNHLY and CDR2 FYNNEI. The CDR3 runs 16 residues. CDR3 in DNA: TGTGCCAGCCCGACGGGACTGGTGAGCTCCTACAATGAGCAGTTCTTC. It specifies CASPTGLVSSYNEQFF.

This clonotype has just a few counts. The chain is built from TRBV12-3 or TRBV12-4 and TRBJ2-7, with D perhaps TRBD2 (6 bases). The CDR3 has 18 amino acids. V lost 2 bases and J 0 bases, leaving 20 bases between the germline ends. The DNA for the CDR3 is TGTGCCAGCAGTTTAAGGGAAATGGGGAGGCCCCGCTCCTACGAGCAGTACTTC. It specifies CASSLREMGRPRSYEQYF.

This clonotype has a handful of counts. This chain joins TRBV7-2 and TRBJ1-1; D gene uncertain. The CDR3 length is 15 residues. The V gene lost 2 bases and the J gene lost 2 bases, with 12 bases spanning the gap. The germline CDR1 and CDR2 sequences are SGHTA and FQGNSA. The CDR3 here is CASSLSRGGNTEAFF. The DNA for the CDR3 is TGTGCCAGCAGCTTAAGTCGGGGTGGCAACACTGAAGCTTTCTTT.

The CDR3 DNA sequence: TGTGCCAGCAGTTGGAGAGGGGAGCAGTACGTC. Translating it yields CASSWRGEQYV. This sequence joins TRBV25-1 and TRBJ2-7, with D possibly matching TRBD2 (5 bases). This CDR3 contains 11 residues. The V and J ends lost 5 bases and 7 bases respectively, with 9 bases between them. CDR1 is MGHDK, CDR2 SYGVNS, per germline.

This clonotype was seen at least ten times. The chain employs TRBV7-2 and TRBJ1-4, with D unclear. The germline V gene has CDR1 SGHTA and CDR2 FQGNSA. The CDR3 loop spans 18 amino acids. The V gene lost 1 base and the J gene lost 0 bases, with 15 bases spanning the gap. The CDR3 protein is CASSLGYRRRPTNEKLFF. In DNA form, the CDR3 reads TGTGCCAGCAGCTTAGGGTATAGACGTCGTCCAACTAATGAAAAACTGTTTTTT.

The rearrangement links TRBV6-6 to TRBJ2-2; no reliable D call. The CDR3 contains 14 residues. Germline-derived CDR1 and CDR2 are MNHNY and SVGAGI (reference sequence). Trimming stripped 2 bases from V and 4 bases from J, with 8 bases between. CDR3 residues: CASSYDLSTGELFF. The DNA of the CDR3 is TGTGCCAGCAGTTACGACTTATCCACCGGGGAGCTGTTTTTT.